The T cell receptor (beta chain) described here comes from a study of cytomegalovirus exposure and HLA in healthy donors. The length of the CDR3 is 15 residues. Germline lookup yields CDR1 MNHEY and CDR2 SVGAGI. Losses at the gene ends were 3 bases for V and 8 bases for J; bases not matched to a gene: 9. Notes on the study in general: A later analysis linked a missense variant in DCLRE1C to the trimming of TCR beta V and J genes.

Primers included in the PCR were 60 Vbeta and 13 Jbeta primers. Original processing methods: Later reanalysis found about 78 million unique TCR beta chains, around 11 million of them shared. Generated by immunoSEQ multiplex PCR, the TCRdb table keeps only in-frame clones and is missing some. That table supplies the V and J calls and clone size; D and trimming were determined from the DNA. The table has about 97,000 clones, around 81% seen once. This clone has just one count. Its antigen is as yet unknown. The rearrangement uses TRBV6-5 and TRBJ1-4; TRBD1 aligns across 7 bases. Sample: PBMCs. The receptor comes from a man aged 40-50 years in good health and CMV-seropositive. The CDR3 nucleotides are TGTGCCAGCAGTTATGCCCAGGGGGGTTACGAAAAACTGTTTTTT. This encodes CASSYAQGGYEKLFF.